Listed below are T cell receptor beta chains from one sample, sequenced in a study of graft-versus-host responses after intestinal transplantation. TCRdb's table, derived via immunoSEQ multiplex PCR, lists solely in-frame clones and lacks some. This table has about 10,000 clones, approximately 31% appearing once. The sample here was alloreactive CD4+ T cells from a mixed lymphocyte reaction culture, taken before transplantation. The source is a human patient who was an organ donor for intestinal transplantation. The CDR3 runs from the conserved cysteine through the conserved F or W. A D gene is named only where the DNA matches it firmly. Some rows have no size entry. The others give once, few or many, or a class for an expanded clone.

cdr3_length clone_size j_call v_call d_call cdr3_aa cdr3_nt
17 medium-sized TRBJ2-3 TRBV28 TRBD1 CASSFPPGGLRADTQYF TGTGCCAGCAGTTTTCCCCCAGGGGGTTTAAGGGCAGATACGCAGTATTTT
14 NA TRBJ1-1 TRBV9 NA CASSVGQENTEAFF TGTGCCAGCAGCGTAGGACAGGAGAACACTGAAGCTTTCTTT
15 few TRBJ2-5 TRBV6-5 TRBD1 CASSYRDREGETQYF TGTGCCAGCAGTTACCGGGACAGGGAGGGTGAGACCCAGTACTTC
13 few TRBJ1-1 TRBV28 NA CASSRRQNTEAFF TGTGCCAGCAGCAGAAGACAGAACACTGAAGCTTTCTTT
14 NA TRBJ1-2 TRBV27 TRBD1 CASSFWAGGEGYTF TGTGCCAGCAGTTTTTGGGCAGGGGGTGAAGGCTACACCTTC
15 medium-sized TRBJ1-1 TRBV28 TRBD1 CASRSWTGPNTEAFF TGTGCCAGCAGATCCTGGACAGGGCCTAACACTGAAGCTTTCTTT
13 few TRBJ1-5 TRBV28 NA CASSEGRHQPQHF TGTGCCAGCAGTGAAGGACGGCATCAGCCCCAGCATTTT
11 NA TRBJ2-3 TRBV20-1 NA CSASHGDTQYF TGCAGTGCTAGTCACGGAGATACGCAGTATTTT
16 NA TRBJ1-6 TRBV5-6 NA CASSLLGRGYNSPLHF TGTGCCAGCAGCTTGTTGGGCAGGGGCTATAATTCACCCCTCCACTTT
13 medium-sized TRBJ2-2 TRBV6-1 NA CASSNPNTGELFF TGTGCCAGCAGTAATCCGAACACCGGGGAGCTGTTTTTT
12 NA TRBJ2-7 TRBV30 NA CAWAGNSYEQYF TGTGCCTGGGCGGGAAACTCCTACGAGCAGTACTTC
11 once TRBJ1-1 TRBV6-5 NA CASRQNTEAFF TGTGCCAGCAGACAGAACACTGAAGCTTTCTTT
17 medium-sized TRBJ1-1 TRBV28 NA CASSFSSGFRRNTEAFF TGTGCCAGCAGTTTTAGCTCGGGGTTCCGCAGGAACACTGAAGCTTTCTTT
13 NA TRBJ1-2 TRBV5-6 TRBD1 CASSPDRNYGYTF TGTGCCAGCAGCCCGGACAGGAACTATGGCTACACCTTC
15 medium-sized TRBJ2-5 TRBV28 TRBD1 CASSLGDRVQETQYF TGTGCCAGCAGTTTAGGGGACAGGGTCCAAGAGACCCAGTACTTC
16 medium-sized TRBJ1-2 TRBV14 TRBD1 CASSFDPGQGAYGYTF TGTGCCAGCAGCTTCGACCCGGGACAGGGGGCATATGGCTACACCTTC
15 medium-sized TRBJ2-7 TRBV6-7 TRBD1 CASSARTGVSYEQYF TGTGCCAGCAGTGCCCGGACAGGGGTCTCCTACGAGCAGTACTTC
16 NA TRBJ2-2 TRBV5-4 NA CASYRNRITNTGELFF TGTGCCAGCTATAGAAACAGGATAACGAACACCGGGGAGCTGTTTTTT
13 medium-sized TRBJ1-1 TRBV28 NA CASSLFQNTEAFF TGTGCCAGCAGTTTATTTCAGAACACTGAAGCTTTCTTT
13 NA TRBJ2-3 TRBV10-2 NA CASKASGTDTQYF TGCGCCAGCAAGGCTAGCGGCACAGATACGCAGTATTTT
17 NA TRBJ1-6 TRBV2 NA CASSIHKDSSYNSPLHF TGTGCCAGCAGTATTCATAAAGACAGCTCCTATAATTCACCCCTCCACTTT
14 NA TRBJ2-1 TRBV6-5 NA CASSYRATYNEQFF TGTGCCAGCAGTTACAGGGCCACATACAATGAGCAGTTCTTC
14 NA TRBJ1-2 TRBV7-3 TRBD1 CASSLGTGDYGYTF TGTGCCAGCAGCTTAGGGACAGGGGACTATGGCTACACCTTC
14 few TRBJ1-1 TRBV7-2 TRBD1 CASSARTGSTEAFF TGTGCCAGCAGCGCCCGGACAGGGAGCACTGAAGCTTTCTTT
12 medium-sized TRBJ1-1 TRBV2 NA CASSEQIVEAFF TGTGCCAGCAGTGAGCAAATAGTCGAAGCTTTCTTT
12 medium-sized TRBJ2-7 TRBV6-1 NA CASSERLVEQYF TGTGCCAGCAGTGAACGCCTTGTGGAGCAGTACTTC
15 few TRBJ2-7 TRBV6-1 TRBD2 CASSGTSGGLYEQYF TGTGCCAGCAGTGGGACTAGCGGGGGGCTTTACGAGCAGTACTTC
15 once TRBJ1-2 TRBV2 TRBD1 CASSGTGGGNYGYTF TGTGCCAGCAGCGGTACAGGGGGCGGCAACTATGGCTACACCTTC
14 NA TRBJ1-6 TRBV7-6 TRBD1 CASRAGTGISPLHF TGTGCCAGCAGGGCCGGGACAGGGATTTCACCCCTCCACTTT
14 NA TRBJ1-2 TRBV5-4 TRBD1 CASSLAGQNYGYTF TGTGCCAGCAGCTTGGCGGGACAGAACTATGGCTACACCTTC
13 NA TRBJ1-1 TRBV18 NA CASSPGPNTEAFF TGTGCCAGCTCACCAGGGCCAAACACTGAAGCTTTCTTT
13 NA TRBJ2-7 TRBV5-1 NA CASSLAGSYEQYF TGCGCCAGCAGCTTGGCCGGCTCCTACGAGCAGTACTTC
16 NA TRBJ1-1 TRBV5-1 NA CASSLVAAAWITEAFF TGCGCCAGCAGCTTGGTGGCAGCGGCGTGGATCACTGAAGCTTTCTTT
14 NA TRBJ2-7 TRBV5-5 TRBD1 CASSPGTGGYEQYF TGTGCCAGCAGCCCCGGGACAGGGGGCTACGAGCAGTACTTC
11 NA TRBJ1-2 TRBV2 NA CARGKGYGYTF TGTGCCAGGGGAAAGGGGTATGGCTACACCTTC